Shown below are 6 T cell receptor beta chains from a single sample sequenced in a study of cytomegalovirus exposure and HLA in healthy donors (dated by TCRdb to about 2017). The receptor library was made with the immunoSEQ multiplex PCR assay. For the multiplex PCR, a mixture combining 60 forward primers for TCR Vbeta segments and 13 reverse primers for TCR Jbeta segments was used. In TCRdb, the immuneACCESS table is reduced to in-frame sequences with V and J assigned. These tables do not hold every clone; where another copy was compared, an unresolved V gene accounts for under half, and the others remain unexplained. The sample table holds roughly 180,000 clones, of which around four fifths were seen once. Jointly, the top ten make up 1.2% of the sample. Sequencing was done on a sample of PBMCs. These receptors all stem from a boy younger than 10 in good health and CMV-seronegative.

As concerns this clone: Other nucleotide sequences in the sample specify the same CDR3. CDR3: CASSLGGADTQYF. The CDR3 bases are TGTGCCAGCAGCTTAGGGGGGGCAGATACGCAGTATTTT. J is TRBJ2-3 and V is TRBV11-2; TRBD2 might be the D (6 bases). This CDR3 contains 13 residues. Germline V gene sequence: CDR1 SGHAT, CDR2 FQNNGV. V lost 1 base, J lost 4 bases, and 6 bases lay in between.

The chain combines TRBV9 with TRBJ2-5; perhaps TRBD2 as D (7 bases). The V gene lost 3 bases and the J gene lost 1 base, with 22 bases spanning the gap. The CDR3 is 18 amino acids. Germline V gene data show CDR1 as SGDLS and CDR2 as YYNGEE. In DNA form, the CDR3 reads TGTGCCAGCAGCGCCGGACAGAGGGCTAGCGGACTCCAAGAGACCCAGTACTTC. Protein sequence: CASSAGQRASGLQETQYF.

The rearrangement uses TRBV5-6 and TRBJ2-2; D not certain. The V end was cut by 1 base, the J end by 7 bases, with 5 bases between. The germline CDR1 and CDR2 sequences are SGHDT and YYEEEE. There are 12 residues in the CDR3. The CDR3 loop is CASSLSFGELFF. CDR3 coding DNA: TGTGCCAGCAGCTTGTCGTTCGGGGAGCTGTTTTTT.

The chain couples TRBV4-1 to TRBJ2-1, with a tentative D call TRBD1 (5 bases). Germline V gene sequence: CDR1 MGHRA, CDR2 YSYEKL. V dropped 4 bases and J dropped 10 bases, with 14 bases sitting between them. The CDR3 loop spans 13 amino acids. CDR3 protein: CASSLRIQGEQFF. For the CDR3, the DNA is TGCGCCAGCAGCCTTCGGATCCAGGGAGAGCAGTTCTTC.

This chain uses TRBV4-2 with TRBJ1-1; D uncertain. The germline V gene has CDR1 LGHNA and CDR2 YNFKEQ. This CDR3 has 15 residues. V was pared by 3 bases and J by 1 base, with 12 bases between. This CDR3 is CASSQQTPANTEAFF. The CDR3 DNA sequence: TGTGCCAGCAGCCAGCAGACACCCGCGAACACTGAAGCTTTCTTT.

The V gene is TRBV15, the J gene TRBJ2-1, with D possibly matching TRBD1 (6 bases). With 1 base removed from V and 5 bases from J, the gap between germline ends came to 6 bases. Germline V gene data show CDR1 as LNHNV and CDR2 as YYDKDF (reference sequence). CDR3 size: 13 residues. CDR3 sequence: CATSRGGHNEQFF. The CDR3 DNA sequence: TGTGCCACCAGCAGAGGGGGGCACAATGAGCAGTTCTTC.